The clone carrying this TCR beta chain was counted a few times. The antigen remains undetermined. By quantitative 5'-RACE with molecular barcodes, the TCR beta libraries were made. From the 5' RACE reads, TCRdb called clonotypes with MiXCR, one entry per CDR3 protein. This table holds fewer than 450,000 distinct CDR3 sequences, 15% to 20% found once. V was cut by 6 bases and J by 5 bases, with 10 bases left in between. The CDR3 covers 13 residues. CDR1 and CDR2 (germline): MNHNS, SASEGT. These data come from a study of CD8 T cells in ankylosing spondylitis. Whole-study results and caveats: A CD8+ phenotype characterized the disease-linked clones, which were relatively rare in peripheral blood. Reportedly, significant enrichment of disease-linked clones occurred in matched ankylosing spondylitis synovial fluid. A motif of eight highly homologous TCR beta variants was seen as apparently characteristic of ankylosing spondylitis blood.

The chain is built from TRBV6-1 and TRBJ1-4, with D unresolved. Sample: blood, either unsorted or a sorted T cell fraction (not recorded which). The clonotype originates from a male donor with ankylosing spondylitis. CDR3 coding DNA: TGTGCCAGCAGACGCCAAAAGAATGAAAAACTGTTTTTT. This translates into CASRRQKNEKLFF.